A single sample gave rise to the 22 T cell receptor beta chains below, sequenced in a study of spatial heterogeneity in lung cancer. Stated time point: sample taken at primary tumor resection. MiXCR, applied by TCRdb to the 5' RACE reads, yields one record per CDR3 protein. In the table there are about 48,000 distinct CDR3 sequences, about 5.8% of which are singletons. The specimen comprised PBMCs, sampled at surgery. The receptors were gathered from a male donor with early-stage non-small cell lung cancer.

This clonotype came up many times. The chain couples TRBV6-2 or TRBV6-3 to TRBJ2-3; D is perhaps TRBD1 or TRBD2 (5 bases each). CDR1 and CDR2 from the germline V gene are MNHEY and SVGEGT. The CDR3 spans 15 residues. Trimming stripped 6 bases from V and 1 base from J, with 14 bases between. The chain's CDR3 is CASSSRDGGTDTQYF. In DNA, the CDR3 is TGTGCCAGCAGCTCTAGGGACGGCGGCACAGATACGCAGTATTTT.

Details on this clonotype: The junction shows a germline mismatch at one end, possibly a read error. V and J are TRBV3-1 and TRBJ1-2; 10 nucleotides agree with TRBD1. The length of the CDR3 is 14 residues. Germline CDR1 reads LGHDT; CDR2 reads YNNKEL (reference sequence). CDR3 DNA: TGTGCCAGCCATGGGGGACAGGGGCCTTTGGGCTGCACCTTC. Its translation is CASHGGQGPLGCTF.

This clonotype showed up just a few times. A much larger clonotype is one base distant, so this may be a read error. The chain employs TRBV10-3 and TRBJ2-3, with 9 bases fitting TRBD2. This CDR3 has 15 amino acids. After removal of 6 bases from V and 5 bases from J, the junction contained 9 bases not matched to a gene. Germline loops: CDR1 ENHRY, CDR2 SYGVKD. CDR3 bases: TGTGCCATCAGCTTGACTAGCGGCGGGCTAGATACGCAGTATTTT. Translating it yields CAISLTSGGLDTQYF.

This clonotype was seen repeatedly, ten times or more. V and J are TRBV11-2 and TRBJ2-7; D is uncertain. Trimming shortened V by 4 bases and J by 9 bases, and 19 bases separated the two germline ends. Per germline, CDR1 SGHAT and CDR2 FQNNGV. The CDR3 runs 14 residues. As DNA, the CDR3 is TGTGCCAGCAGCTCTCTAGAGCGCCAGATGGGGCAGTACTTC. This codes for CASSSLERQMGQYF.

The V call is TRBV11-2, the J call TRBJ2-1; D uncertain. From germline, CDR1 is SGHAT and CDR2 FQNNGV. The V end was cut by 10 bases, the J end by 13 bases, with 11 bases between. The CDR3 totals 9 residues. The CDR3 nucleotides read TGTGCCACCTTCAAAACTCAGTTCTTC. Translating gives CATFKTQFF.

The CDR3 region is CASGTGYGYTF. CDR3 nucleotides: TGTGCCAGCGGGACAGGATATGGCTACACCTTC. This chain connects TRBV6-1 to TRBJ1-2; TRBD1 aligns across 8 bases. V trimming: 8 bases; J trimming: 5 bases; junction bases outside the gene matches: 1. CDR3 length: 11 amino acids. Germline V CDR1 and CDR2: MNHNS, SASEGT.

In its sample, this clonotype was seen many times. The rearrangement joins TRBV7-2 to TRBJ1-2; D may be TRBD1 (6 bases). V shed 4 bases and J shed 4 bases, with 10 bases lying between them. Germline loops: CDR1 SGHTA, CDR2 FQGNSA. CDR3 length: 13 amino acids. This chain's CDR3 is CASSWDTSYGYTF. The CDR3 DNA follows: TGTGCCAGCAGCTGGGACACCTCCTATGGCTACACCTTC.

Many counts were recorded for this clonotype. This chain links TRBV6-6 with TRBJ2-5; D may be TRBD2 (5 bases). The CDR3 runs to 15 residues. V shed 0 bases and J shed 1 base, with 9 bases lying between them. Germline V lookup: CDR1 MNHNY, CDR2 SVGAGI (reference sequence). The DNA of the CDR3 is TGTGCCAGCAGTTACTCGTCGGCGGGCCAAGAGACCCAGTACTTC. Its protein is CASSYSSAGQETQYF.

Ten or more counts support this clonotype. CDR3 protein: CSARSPGSIHSGANVLTF. In DNA, the CDR3 is TGCAGTGCTAGGTCTCCAGGGTCCATACACTCTGGGGCCAACGTCCTGACTTTC. The chain combines TRBV20-1 with TRBJ2-6; the D gene is possibly TRBD1 (5 bases). V lost 3 bases and J lost 0, with 18 bases in between. The germline V gene encodes CDR1 DFQATT and CDR2 SNEGSKA (reference sequence). The CDR3 is 18 residues long.

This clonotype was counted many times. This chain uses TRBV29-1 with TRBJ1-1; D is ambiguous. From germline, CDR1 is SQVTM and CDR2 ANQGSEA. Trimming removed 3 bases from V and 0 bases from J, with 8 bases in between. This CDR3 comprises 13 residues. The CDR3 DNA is TGCAGCGTTGAGTCAGCCATGAACACTGAAGCTTTCTTT. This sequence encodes CSVESAMNTEAFF.

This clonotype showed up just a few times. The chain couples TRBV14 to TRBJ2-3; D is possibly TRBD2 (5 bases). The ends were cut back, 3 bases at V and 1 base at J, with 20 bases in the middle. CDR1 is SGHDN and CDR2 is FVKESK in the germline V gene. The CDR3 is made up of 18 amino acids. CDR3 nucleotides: TGTGCCAGCAGCCAGGATCTAATGTGGGCGGAGGGCACAGATACGCAGTATTTT. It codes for CASSQDLMWAEGTDTQYF.

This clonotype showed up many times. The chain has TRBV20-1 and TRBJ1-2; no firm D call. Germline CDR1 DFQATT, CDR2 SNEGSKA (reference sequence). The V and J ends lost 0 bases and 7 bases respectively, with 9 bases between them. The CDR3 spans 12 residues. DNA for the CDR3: TGCAGTGCTAGAGATCAGGTATCTGGCTACACCTTC. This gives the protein CSARDQVSGYTF.

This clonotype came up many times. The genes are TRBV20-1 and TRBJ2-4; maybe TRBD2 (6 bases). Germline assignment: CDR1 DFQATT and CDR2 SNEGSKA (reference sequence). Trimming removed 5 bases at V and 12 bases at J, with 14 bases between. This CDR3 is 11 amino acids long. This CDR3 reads CSAAGSPHQYF. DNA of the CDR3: TGCAGTGCTGCCGGGAGCCCGCATCAGTACTTC.

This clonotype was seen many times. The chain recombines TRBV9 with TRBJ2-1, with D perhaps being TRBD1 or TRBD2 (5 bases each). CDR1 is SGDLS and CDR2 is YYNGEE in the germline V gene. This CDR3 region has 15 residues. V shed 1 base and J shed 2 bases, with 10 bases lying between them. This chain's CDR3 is CASSVKGEPYNEQFF. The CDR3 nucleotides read TGTGCCAGCAGCGTAAAAGGGGAGCCCTACAATGAGCAGTTCTTC.

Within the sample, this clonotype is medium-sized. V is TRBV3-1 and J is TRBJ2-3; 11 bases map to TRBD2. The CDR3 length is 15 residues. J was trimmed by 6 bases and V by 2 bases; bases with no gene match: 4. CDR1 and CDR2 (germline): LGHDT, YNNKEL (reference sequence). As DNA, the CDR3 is TGTGCCAGCAGCCAAACTAGCGGGAGTGTGGATACGCAGTATTTT. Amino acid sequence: CASSQTSGSVDTQYF.

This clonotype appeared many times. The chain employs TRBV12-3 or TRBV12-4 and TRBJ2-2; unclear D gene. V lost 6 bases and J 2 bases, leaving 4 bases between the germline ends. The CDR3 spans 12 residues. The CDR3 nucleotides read TGTGCCAGCAGGATAAACACCGGGGAGCTGTTTTTT. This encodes CASRINTGELFF.

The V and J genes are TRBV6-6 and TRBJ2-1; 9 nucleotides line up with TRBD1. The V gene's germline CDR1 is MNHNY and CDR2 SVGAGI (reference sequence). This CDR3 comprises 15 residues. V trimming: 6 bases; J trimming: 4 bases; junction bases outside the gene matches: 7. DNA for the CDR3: TGTGCCAGCAGCAGTGGACAGGGGCTGTACAATGAGCAGTTCTTC. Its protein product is CASSSGQGLYNEQFF.

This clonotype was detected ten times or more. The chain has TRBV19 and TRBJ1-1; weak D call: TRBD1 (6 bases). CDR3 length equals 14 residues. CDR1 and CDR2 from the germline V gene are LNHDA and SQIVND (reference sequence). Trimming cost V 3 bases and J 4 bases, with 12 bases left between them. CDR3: CASSIGGGGTEAFF. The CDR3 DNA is TGTGCCAGTAGTATCGGGGGAGGGGGCACTGAAGCTTTCTTT.

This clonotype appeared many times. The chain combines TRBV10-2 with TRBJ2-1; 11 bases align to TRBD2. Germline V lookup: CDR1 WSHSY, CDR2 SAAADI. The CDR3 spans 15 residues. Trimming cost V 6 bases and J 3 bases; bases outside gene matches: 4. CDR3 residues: CASSPGTSGYNEQFF. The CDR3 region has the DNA TGCGCCAGCAGCCCCGGGACTAGCGGCTACAATGAGCAGTTCTTC.

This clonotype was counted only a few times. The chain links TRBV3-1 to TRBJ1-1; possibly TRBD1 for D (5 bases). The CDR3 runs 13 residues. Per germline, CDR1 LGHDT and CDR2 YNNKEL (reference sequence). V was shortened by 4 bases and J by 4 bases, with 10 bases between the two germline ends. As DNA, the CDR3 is TGTGCCAGCAGCCTCCACGGGGGCACTGAAGCTTTCTTT. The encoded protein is CASSLHGGTEAFF.

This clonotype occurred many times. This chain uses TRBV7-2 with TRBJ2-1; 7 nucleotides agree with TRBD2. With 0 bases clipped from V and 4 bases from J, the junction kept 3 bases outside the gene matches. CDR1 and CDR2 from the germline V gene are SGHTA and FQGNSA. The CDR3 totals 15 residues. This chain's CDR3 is CASSLAGGKYNEQFF. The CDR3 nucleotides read TGTGCCAGCAGCTTAGCGGGAGGGAAATACAATGAGCAGTTCTTC.

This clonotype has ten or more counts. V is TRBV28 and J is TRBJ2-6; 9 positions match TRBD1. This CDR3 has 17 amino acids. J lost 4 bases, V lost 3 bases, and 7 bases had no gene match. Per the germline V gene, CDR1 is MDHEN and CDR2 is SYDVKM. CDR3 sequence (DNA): TGTGCCAGCAGTTTTAGGGACAGGGCATTCGGGGCCAACGTCCTGACTTTC. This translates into CASSFRDRAFGANVLTF.